The TCR beta chain described here comes from a study of molecular identifiers for immune sequencing clone quantification. General study findings and limits: Identical TCR molecules that share a barcode could lead to an underestimation of highly expanded clone sizes. In naive cells, clones above 20 RNA copies held under 1% of molecules, whereas in effector cells they held over 99%.

In preparing bulk TCR libraries, previously described methods and listed TCR primers were used. TCRdb re-called the PCR reads with MiXCR, one entry per CDR3 protein. Found here are approximately 41,000 distinct CDR3 sequences, 15% to 20% of them singletons; the top ten hold roughly 1%. V lost 0 bases to trimming and J lost 3 bases, with 9 bases between them. Germline V gene lookup returns CDR1 GTSNPN and CDR2 SVGIG (reference sequence). The CDR3 sequence is 13 residues long. There are many counts of this clonotype. Its antigen is currently unknown. The clonotype comes from a human donor in good health. Some libraries in this study had Jurkat cell RNA spiked in. The chain employs TRBV30 and TRBJ2-7; D unclear. Sequences were obtained from naive CD8+ T cells from blood, with Jurkat cell RNA spiked in. Subset: FACS-sorted CD8+CD4-CCR7+CD45RA+ naive T cells. DNA for the CDR3: TGTGCCTGGAGTGTAAGCAATAGCTACGAGCAGTACTTC. It translates to CAWSVSNSYEQYF.